The clone carrying this T cell receptor beta chain was detected a few times. The data belong to a study of T-cell reconstitution after alpha-beta-depleted transplantation in children. For TCRbeta, the library was prepared with unique molecular identifiers. TCRdb independently ran MiXCR on the PCR reads; one entry per CDR3 protein. The repertoire has about 610,000 distinct CDR3 sequences, about 11% of them found once; the top ten carry less than 5%. The CDR3 runs 17 residues. V was pared by 3 bases and J by 3 bases, with 9 bases of the junction left unmatched. The germline gives CDR1 SGHDN, CDR2 FVKESK.

The sequence derives from a human donor who donated a stem cell graft to a child with acute myeloid leukemia. The material was PBMCs from the stem cell graft donor, obtained from the stem cell graft. The chain carries TRBV14 and TRBJ2-1; 9 nucleotides align to TRBD2. The CDR3 sequence is CASSQVGSGSNYNEQFF. The DNA for the CDR3 is TGTGCCAGCAGCCAGGTCGGTAGCGGGAGCAACTACAATGAGCAGTTCTTC. Full variable domain (outside the CDR3, taken from reference TRBV14 and TRBJ2-1): EAGVTQFPSHSVIEKGQTVTLRCDPISGHDNLYWYRRVMGKEIKFLLHFVKESKQDESGMPNNRFLAERTGGTYSTLKVQPAELEDSGVYFCASSQVGSGSNYNEQFFGPGTRLTVL.